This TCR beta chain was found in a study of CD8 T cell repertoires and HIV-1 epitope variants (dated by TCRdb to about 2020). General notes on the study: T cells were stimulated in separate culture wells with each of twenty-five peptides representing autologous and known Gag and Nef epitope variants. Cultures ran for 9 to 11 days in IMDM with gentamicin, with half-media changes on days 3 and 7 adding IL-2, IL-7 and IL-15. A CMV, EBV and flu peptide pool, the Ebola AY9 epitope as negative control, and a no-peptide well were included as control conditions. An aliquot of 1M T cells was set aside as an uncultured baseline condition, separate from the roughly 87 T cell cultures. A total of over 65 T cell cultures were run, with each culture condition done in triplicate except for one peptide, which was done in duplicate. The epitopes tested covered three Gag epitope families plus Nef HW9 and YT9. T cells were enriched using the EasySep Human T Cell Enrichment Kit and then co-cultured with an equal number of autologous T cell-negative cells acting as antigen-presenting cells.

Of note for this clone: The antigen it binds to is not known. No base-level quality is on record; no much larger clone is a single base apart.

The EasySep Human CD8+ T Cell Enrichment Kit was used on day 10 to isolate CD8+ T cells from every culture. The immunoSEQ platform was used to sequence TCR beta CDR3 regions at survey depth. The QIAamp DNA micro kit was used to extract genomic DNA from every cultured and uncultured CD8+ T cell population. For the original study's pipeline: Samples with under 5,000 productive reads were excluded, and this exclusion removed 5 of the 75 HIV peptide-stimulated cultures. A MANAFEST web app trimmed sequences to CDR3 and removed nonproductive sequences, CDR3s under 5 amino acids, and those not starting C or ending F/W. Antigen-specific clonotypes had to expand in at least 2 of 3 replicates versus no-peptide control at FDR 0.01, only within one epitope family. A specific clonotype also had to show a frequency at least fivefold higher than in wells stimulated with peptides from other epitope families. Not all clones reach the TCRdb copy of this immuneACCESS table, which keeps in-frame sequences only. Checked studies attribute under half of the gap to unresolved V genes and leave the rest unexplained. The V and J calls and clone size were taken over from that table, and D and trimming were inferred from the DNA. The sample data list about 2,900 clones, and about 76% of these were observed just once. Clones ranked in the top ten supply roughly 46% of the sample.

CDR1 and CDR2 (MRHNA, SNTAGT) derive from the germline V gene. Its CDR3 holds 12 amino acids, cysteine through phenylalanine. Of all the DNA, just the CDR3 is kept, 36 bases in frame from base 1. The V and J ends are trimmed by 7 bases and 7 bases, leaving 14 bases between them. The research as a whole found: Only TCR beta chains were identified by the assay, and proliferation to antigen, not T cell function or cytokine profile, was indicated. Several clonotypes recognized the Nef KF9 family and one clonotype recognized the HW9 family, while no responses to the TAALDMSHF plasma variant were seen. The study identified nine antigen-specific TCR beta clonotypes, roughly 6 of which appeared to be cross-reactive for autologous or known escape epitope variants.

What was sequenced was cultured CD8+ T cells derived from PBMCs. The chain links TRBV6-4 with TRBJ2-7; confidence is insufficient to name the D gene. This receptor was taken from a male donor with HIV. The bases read TGTGCCAGCACCCCTTACCCCTGGGAGCAGTACTTC. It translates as CASTPYPWEQYF.